Listed here are 11 T cell receptor beta chains from one sample, sequenced in a study of Graves' ophthalmopathy and Graves' hyperthyroidism (dated by TCRdb to 2017 to 2018). The sequencer was an Illumina HiSeq 2000. For repertoire sequencing, TCR beta CDR3 regions were amplified from RNA transcripts. HTBI primers and the Qiagen OneStep RT-PCR kit were used in a first-round RT-PCR, which was followed by a second-round multiplex PCR, size selection and purification. The public reads were reprocessed in TCRdb via fastp at Q25 and MiXCR, keeping in-frame beta chains. Each entry is one CDR3 protein sequence, shown with its most common DNA and genes. A total of hundreds of thousands of distinct CDR3 sequences appear in this sample, over 20% of them only once. Of the sample, approximately 6.5% falls within the top ten clones. The sample consisted of peripheral blood. The receptors were gathered from a woman under 30 with stable Graves' hyperthyroidism. Some clones in this sample may be carry-over from other donors' samples. Donor details come from another sample of the same person, matched by shared clones.

This clonotype appeared many times. J is TRBJ2-7 and V is TRBV2, with D possibly TRBD1 on 5 matching bases. V shed 8 bases and J shed 4 bases, with 15 bases lying between them. The CDR3 is made up of 13 amino acids. Germline loops: CDR1 SNHLY, CDR2 FYNNEI. CDR3 amino acids: CASSYRSRYEQYF. As DNA, the CDR3 is TGTGCCAGCTCTTACAGGTCCCGGTACGAGCAGTACTTC.

Many counts were recorded for this clonotype. The J gene is TRBJ1-2, the V gene TRBV12-3 or TRBV12-4; D is ambiguous. Trimming removed 7 bases at V and 0 bases at J, with 18 bases between. The CDR3 has 16 residues. The CDR3 region is CASKPPRTRANYGYTF. DNA for the CDR3: TGTGCCAGCAAACCACCCAGGACCAGAGCTAACTATGGCTACACCTTC.

The table lists this clonotype with many counts. DNA of the CDR3: TGCAGCGTGAGGACAGGCAGTTGGGACACTGAAGCTTTCTTT. Translated: CSVRTGSWDTEAFF. The rearrangement uses TRBV29-1 and TRBJ1-1, with 7 positions matching TRBD1. Trimming at V came to 6 bases and at J to 3 bases, leaving 10 bases not matched to a gene. CDR3 size: 14 residues. Germline CDR1 and CDR2: SQVTM and ANQGSEA.

V and J are TRBV7-6 and TRBJ1-1; D gene uncertain. This CDR3 is 15 amino acids long. V lost 5 bases and J lost 0, with 13 bases in between. CDR1 and CDR2 from the germline V gene are SGHVS and FNYEAQ. This CDR3 reads CASSMPDLVNTEAFF. In DNA, the CDR3 is TGTGCCAGCAGCATGCCAGATCTTGTGAACACTGAAGCTTTCTTT.

This chain uses TRBV20-1 with TRBJ1-2, with 12 nucleotides matching TRBD1. Trimming took 4 bases from V and 4 from J; bases not matched to a gene: 10. The CDR3 has 16 residues. Germline CDR1 is DFQATT and CDR2 is SNEGSKA (reference sequence). CDR3 region: CSATGTGGVLPYGYTF. CDR3 in DNA: TGCAGTGCTACGGGGACAGGGGGCGTACTGCCCTATGGCTACACCTTC.

This clonotype appeared a few times. The J gene is TRBJ2-2, the V gene TRBV6-2 or TRBV6-3, with D maybe TRBD1 (5 bases). The CDR3 extends over 15 amino acids. V gave up 4 bases and J gave up 2 bases, with 11 bases separating them. Germline V gene data show CDR1 as MNHEY and CDR2 as SVGEGT. The CDR3 spells CASSFLQGNTGELFF. CDR3 bases: TGTGCCAGCAGTTTCTTGCAGGGTAACACCGGGGAGCTGTTTTTT.

This clonotype was observed a handful of times. The chain couples TRBV27 to TRBJ1-5; 8 positions agree with TRBD1. CDR1 and CDR2 from the germline V gene are MNHEY and SMNVEV (reference sequence). There are 17 residues in the CDR3. The trim removed 6 bases at V and 0 bases at J, leaving 10 bases unmatched. The CDR3 DNA is TGTGCCAGCAGGCCCGGACAGGGTGGGTATAGCAATCAGCCCCAGCATTTT. It codes for CASRPGQGGYSNQPQHF.

This clonotype was observed a few times. V is TRBV7-2 and J is TRBJ1-1; 12 nucleotides line up with TRBD1. CDR1 is SGHTA, CDR2 FQGNSA, per germline. V shed 10 bases, J shed 3 bases, and the junction held 6 bases outside the gene matches. The CDR3 contains 14 residues. CDR3 amino acids: CATFRDRGHTEAFF. Written as DNA, the CDR3 is TGTGCCACCTTTAGGGACAGGGGGCACACTGAAGCTTTCTTT. Based on the CDR3 plus reference TRBV7-2 and TRBJ1-1, the full variable domain is GAGVSQSPSNKVTEKGKDVELRCDPISGHTALYWYRQSLGQGLEFLIYFQGNSAPDKSGLPSDRFSAERTGGSVSTLTIQRTQQEDSAVYLCATFRDRGHTEAFFGQGTRLTVV.

As regards this clonotype: A read error may be the cause here, since a much bigger clone is one base away. The chain uses TRBV11-2 and TRBJ1-6; D not certain. CDR1 and CDR2 (germline): SGHAT, FQNNGV. The CDR3 covers 13 residues. Trimming pared 3 bases from V and 10 bases from J, leaving 10 bases between. The CDR3: CASSLEPYSPLHF. The DNA of the CDR3 is TGTGCCAGCAGCTTGGAGCCGTACTCACCCCTCCACTTT.

The chain carries TRBV15 and TRBJ1-1, with 8 bases lining up with TRBD1. Trimming removed 0 bases from V and 1 base from J; junction bases left unmatched: 4. This CDR3 is 16 amino acids long. Germline CDR1 and CDR2: LNHNV and YYDKDF (reference sequence). For the CDR3, the DNA is TGTGCCACCAGCAGAGATCGTGGGACAGGGAACACTGAAGCTTTCTTT. Its translation is CATSRDRGTGNTEAFF.

This clonotype has ten or more counts. V gene TRBV2 combines with J gene TRBJ1-2, with D possibly being TRBD1 (5 bases). Germline assignment: CDR1 SNHLY and CDR2 FYNNEI. V lost 7 bases, J lost 0 bases, and 12 bases lay in between. The CDR3 spans 14 residues. The chain's CDR3 is CASTRDGSNYGYTF. CDR3 sequence (DNA): TGTGCCAGCACACGGGACGGTTCTAACTATGGCTACACCTTC. Full variable domain (outside the CDR3, taken from reference TRBV2 and TRBJ1-2): EPEVTQTPSHQVTQMGQEVILRCVPISNHLYFYWYRQILGQKVEFLVSFYNNEISEKSEIFDDQFSVERPDGSNFTLKIRSTKLEDSAMYFCASTRDGSNYGYTFGSGTRLTVV.